These T cell receptor beta chains were read from a single sample in a study of shared clonotypes between healthy human individuals. TCRdb's table, derived via immunoSEQ multiplex PCR, lists solely in-frame clones and lacks some. The repertoire includes over 2,000,000 clones, 85% to 95% of them detected once, and under 2% sits in the top ten. Sequencing was performed on naive CD8+ T cells from PBMCs. The receptors were sampled from a man aged 18 to 35 in good health. Some clones in this sample may be carry-over from other donors' samples. CDR3s include the opening cysteine and the closing phenylalanine or tryptophan. The order of the fields is J gene, V gene, CDR3 protein.

TRBJ2-1,TRBV10-1,CASSDRPGVLDNEQFF
TRBJ2-7,TRBV11-2,CASSLSPPGRSYEQYF
TRBJ2-1,TRBV2,CASSGRTSSVVGSYNEQFF
TRBJ2-7,TRBV4-1,CASSQDRGNEQYF
TRBJ1-5,TRBV15,CATSRTGGSNQPQHF
TRBJ1-2,TRBV2,CARISDNQSYTF
TRBJ1-1,TRBV5-1,CASSMGGANTEAFF
TRBJ2-1,TRBV14,CASSQLREGYNEQFF
TRBJ2-7,TRBV27,CASSFLGTGSYEQYF
TRBJ1-5,TRBV27,CASSLGANPNQPQHF
TRBJ2-7,TRBV4-3,CASSQGWGAIPSYEQYF
TRBJ2-2,TRBV5-1,CASSLIWKVDTGELFF
TRBJ2-7,TRBV27,CASSHAGATYEQYF
TRBJ2-3,TRBV27,CASNFLGTGKGTDTQYF
TRBJ2-2,TRBV7-3,CASSYSGLAANTGELFF
TRBJ2-5,TRBV6-5,CASSPGTEETQYF
TRBJ2-7,TRBV28,CASSLSPDRNSYEQYF
TRBJ1-1,TRBV6-6,CASSYSMVAVPFF
TRBJ2-3,TRBV29-1,CSVGRGQTTDTQYF
TRBJ2-7,TRBV10-3,CAISEGATDEQYF
TRBJ2-5,TRBV7-2,CASSYTIRAEETQYF
TRBJ2-5,TRBV27,CASSRRVPGQLQETQYF
TRBJ1-5,TRBV28,CASSLQQGGQPQHF
TRBJ2-5,TRBV18,CASSPPEYQETQYF
TRBJ2-1,TRBV27,CASSPGGGSYNEQFF
TRBJ2-7,TRBV27,CASSFGPREQYF
TRBJ1-1,TRBV21-1,CASSKGRGTNTEAFF
TRBJ2-7,TRBV13,CASSSRDIPYEQYF
TRBJ2-2,TRBV29-1,CSVSTGNTGELFF
TRBJ2-1,TRBV5-1,CASSLVSPNEQFF
TRBJ1-3,TRBV29-1,CSVGQDGNTIYF
TRBJ1-2,TRBV5-4,CASSLDGGSDGYTF
TRBJ2-1,TRBV11-2,CASTSGYNEQFF
TRBJ2-1,TRBV7-9,CASSLAGVKSQFF
TRBJ2-7,TRBV5-1,CASSLRTVTYEQYF
TRBJ2-3,TRBV9,CASSARLAGGTDTQYF
TRBJ2-1,TRBV11-2,CASSQPWIADYNEQFF
TRBJ1-5,TRBV7-8,CASSLEGGQQPQHF
TRBJ2-7,TRBV7-8,CASSLSYRLASYEQYF
TRBJ2-1,TRBV7-2,CASSFTGTGVFNEQFF
TRBJ1-5,TRBV4-1,CASSGIGGQPQHF
TRBJ1-2,TRBV27,CASALRAGGFYGYTF
TRBJ2-7,TRBV10-1,CASSDRGSGSYEQYF
TRBJ2-7,TRBV5-6,CASSPGISLIYEQYF
TRBJ1-2,TRBV27,CASSPPGGGTTF
TRBJ2-5,TRBV5-1,CASSPRTGQETQYF
TRBJ1-5,TRBV4-1,CASSQERGLRTTPQHF
TRBJ2-7,TRBV5-5,CASSDDRAYEQYF
TRBJ2-1,TRBV25-1,CASSEYGTQQFF
TRBJ2-1,TRBV7-9,CASSFDGGNEQFF
TRBJ1-2,TRBV18,CASSPLRDINGYTF
TRBJ2-1,TRBV28,CASSLSLTGANEQFF
TRBJ2-3,TRBV7-9,CASSRGPDTQYF
TRBJ2-1,TRBV7-3,CASSPGTGGSVGAEQFF
TRBJ2-1,TRBV7-9,CASITAGPSEDEQFF
TRBJ2-1,TRBV28,CASSLGVLYEQFF
TRBJ2-1,TRBV27,CASSFGTSGYNEQFF
NA,TRBV29-1,CSVEASGIYYEQYF
TRBJ2-7,TRBV11-3,CASSPRTGVNEQYF